This T cell receptor (beta chain) was identified during a study of control samples from healthy donors and cancer patients. Some clones are missing from TCRdb's copy, which holds only in-frame ones; the method was immunoSEQ multiplex PCR. The sample holds tens of thousands of clones; 94% are singletons and the top ten take 2.8%. The CDR3 spans 14 residues. V shed 5 bases and J shed 3 bases, with 10 bases lying between them. CDR1 and CDR2 (germline): SGHTA, FQGNSA. The specimen sequenced was blood. The chain employs TRBV7-2 and TRBJ2-2; D unclear. The receptor was derived from a woman between 25 and 40 years old in good health. This chain's CDR3 is CASSQRVYTGELFF. In DNA, the CDR3 is TGTGCCAGCAGCCAAAGGGTTTACACCGGGGAGCTGTTTTTT.